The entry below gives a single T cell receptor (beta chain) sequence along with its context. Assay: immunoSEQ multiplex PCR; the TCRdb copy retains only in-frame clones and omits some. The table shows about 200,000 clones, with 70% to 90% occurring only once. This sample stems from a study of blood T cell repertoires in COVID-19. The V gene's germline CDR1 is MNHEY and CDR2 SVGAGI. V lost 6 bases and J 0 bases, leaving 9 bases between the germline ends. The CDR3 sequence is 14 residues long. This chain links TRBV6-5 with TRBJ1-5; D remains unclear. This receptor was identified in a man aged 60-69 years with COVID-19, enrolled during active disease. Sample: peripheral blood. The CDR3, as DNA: TGTGCCAGCAGAATCAGATATAGCAATCAGCCCCAGCATTTT. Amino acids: CASRIRYSNQPQHF.